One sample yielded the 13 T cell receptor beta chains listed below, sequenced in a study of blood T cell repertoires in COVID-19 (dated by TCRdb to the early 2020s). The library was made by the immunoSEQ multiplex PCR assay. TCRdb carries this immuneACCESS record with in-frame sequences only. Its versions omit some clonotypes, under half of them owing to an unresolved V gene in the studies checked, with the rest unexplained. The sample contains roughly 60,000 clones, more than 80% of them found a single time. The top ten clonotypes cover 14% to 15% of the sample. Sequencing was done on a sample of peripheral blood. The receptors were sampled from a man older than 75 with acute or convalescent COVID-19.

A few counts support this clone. The CDR3 bases are TGTGCCAGCAGCTTAGCATGGAGTAACAATGAGCAGTTCTTC. Its translation is CASSLAWSNNEQFF. The chain joins TRBV7-8 to TRBJ2-1; D is undetermined. V lost 0 bases and J lost 5, with 8 bases in between. Germline values: CDR1 SGHVS, CDR2 FQNEAQ. The CDR3 is made up of 14 amino acids.

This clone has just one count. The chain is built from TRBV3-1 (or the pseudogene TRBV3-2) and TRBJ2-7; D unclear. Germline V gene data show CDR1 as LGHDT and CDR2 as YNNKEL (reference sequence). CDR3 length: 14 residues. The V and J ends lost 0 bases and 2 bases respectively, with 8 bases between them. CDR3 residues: CASSQELSTYEQYF. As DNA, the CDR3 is TGTGCCAGCAGCCAAGAGCTATCAACCTACGAGCAGTACTTC.

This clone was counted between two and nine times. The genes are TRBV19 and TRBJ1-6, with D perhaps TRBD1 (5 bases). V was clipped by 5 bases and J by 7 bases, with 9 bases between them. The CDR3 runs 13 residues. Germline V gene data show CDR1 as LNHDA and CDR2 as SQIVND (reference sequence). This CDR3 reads CASSRGWNSPLHF. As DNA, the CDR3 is TGTGCCAGTAGTCGGGGGTGGAATTCACCCCTCCACTTT.

The CDR3 loop reads CASRATGTVPTNEKLFF. CDR3 sequence (DNA): TGTGCCAGCAGAGCCACCGGGACAGTTCCAACTAATGAAAAACTGTTTTTT. The chain employs TRBV2 and TRBJ1-4; 7 positions match TRBD1. CDR1 is SNHLY and CDR2 is FYNNEI in the germline V gene. The CDR3 has 17 residues. Germline trimming cut 6 bases from V and 0 bases from J; bases unmatched to any gene: 10.

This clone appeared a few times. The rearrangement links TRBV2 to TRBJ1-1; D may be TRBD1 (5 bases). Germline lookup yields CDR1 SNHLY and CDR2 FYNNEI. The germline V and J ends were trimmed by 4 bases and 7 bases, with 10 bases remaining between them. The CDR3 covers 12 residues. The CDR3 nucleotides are TGTGCCAGCAGTGCAGGGTTTGTTGAAGCTTTCTTT. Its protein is CASSAGFVEAFF.

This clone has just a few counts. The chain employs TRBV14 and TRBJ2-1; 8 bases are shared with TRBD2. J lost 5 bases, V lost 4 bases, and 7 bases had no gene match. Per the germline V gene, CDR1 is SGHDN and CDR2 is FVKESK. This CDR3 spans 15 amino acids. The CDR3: CASSRLAGLHNEQFF. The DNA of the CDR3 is TGTGCCAGCAGCCGGCTAGCGGGCCTACACAATGAGCAGTTCTTC. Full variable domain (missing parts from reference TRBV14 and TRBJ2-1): EAGVTQFPSHSVIEKGQTVTLRCDPISGHDNLYWYRRVMGKEIKFLLHFVKESKQDESGMPNNRFLAERTGGTYSTLKVQPAELEDSGVYFCASSRLAGLHNEQFFGPGTRLTVL.

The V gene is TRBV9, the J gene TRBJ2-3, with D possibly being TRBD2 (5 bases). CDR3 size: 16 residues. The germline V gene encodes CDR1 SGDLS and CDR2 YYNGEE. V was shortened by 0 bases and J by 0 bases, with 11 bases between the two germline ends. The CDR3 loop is CASSVEPGVSTDTQYF. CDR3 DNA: TGTGCCAGCAGCGTAGAACCCGGGGTTAGCACAGATACGCAGTATTTT.

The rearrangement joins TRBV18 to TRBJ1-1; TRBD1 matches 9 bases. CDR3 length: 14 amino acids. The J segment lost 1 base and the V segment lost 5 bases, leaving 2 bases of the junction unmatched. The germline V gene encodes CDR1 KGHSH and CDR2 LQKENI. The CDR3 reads CASSSGQGNTEAFF. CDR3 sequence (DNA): TGTGCCAGCTCATCGGGACAGGGGAACACTGAAGCTTTCTTT.

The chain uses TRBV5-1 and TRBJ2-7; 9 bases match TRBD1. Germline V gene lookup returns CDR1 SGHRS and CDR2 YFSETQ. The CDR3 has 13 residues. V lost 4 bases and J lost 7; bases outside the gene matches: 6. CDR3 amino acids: CASSQTGTGEQYF. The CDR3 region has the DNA TGCGCCAGCAGCCAAACCGGGACAGGGGAGCAGTACTTC. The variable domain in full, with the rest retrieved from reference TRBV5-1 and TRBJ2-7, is KAGVTQTPRYLIKTRGQQVTLSCSPISGHRSVSWYQQTPGQGLQFLFEYFSETQRNKGNFPGRFSGRQFSNSRSEMNVSTLELGDSALYLCASSQTGTGEQYFGPGTRLTVT.

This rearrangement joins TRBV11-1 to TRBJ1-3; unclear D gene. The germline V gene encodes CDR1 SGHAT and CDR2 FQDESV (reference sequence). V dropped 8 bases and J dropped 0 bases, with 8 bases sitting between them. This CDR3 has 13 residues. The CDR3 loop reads CASSVASGNTIYF. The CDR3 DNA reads TGTGCCAGCTCCGTGGCCTCTGGAAACACCATATATTTT.

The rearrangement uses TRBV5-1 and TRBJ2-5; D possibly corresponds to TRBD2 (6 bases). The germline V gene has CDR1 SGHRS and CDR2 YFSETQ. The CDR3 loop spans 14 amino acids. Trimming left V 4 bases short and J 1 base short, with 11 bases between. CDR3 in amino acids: CASSVGDFQETQYF. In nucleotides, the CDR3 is TGCGCCAGCAGCGTAGGGGACTTCCAAGAGACCCAGTACTTC.

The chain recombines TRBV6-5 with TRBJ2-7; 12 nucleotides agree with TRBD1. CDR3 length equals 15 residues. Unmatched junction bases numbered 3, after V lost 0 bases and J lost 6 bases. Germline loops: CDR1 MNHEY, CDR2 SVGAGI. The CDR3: CASSYSRDRGLEQYF. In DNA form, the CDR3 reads TGTGCCAGCAGTTACTCAAGGGACAGGGGGCTCGAGCAGTACTTC.

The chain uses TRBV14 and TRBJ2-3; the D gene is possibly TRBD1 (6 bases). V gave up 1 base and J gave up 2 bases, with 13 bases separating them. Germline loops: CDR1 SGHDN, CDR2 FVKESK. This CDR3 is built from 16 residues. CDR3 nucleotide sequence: TGTGCCAGCAGCCAAGGGACAGCCACCAACACAGATACGCAGTATTTT. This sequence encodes CASSQGTATNTDTQYF.